These T cell receptor beta chains were read from a single sample in a study of T cells in Graves' hyperthyroidism and ophthalmopathy. TCRdb re-called the multiplex PCR reads with MiXCR, one entry per CDR3 protein. The sample has hundreds of thousands of distinct CDR3 sequences, over 35% seen once. Material for sequencing was blood. These TCRs come from a young man with Graves' hyperthyroidism. The CDR3 runs from the conserved cysteine through the conserved F or W. D genes are given only for firm matches. Rows give clone size only sometimes, using once, few, many, or a class for an expanded clone.

J gene: TRBJ1-5; clone size: .; V gene: TRBV28; D gene: .; CDR3 DNA: TGTGCCAGCAGTTTACGAGGTATTGGCAATCAGCCCCAGCATTTT; CDR3 protein: CASSLRGIGNQPQHF
J gene: TRBJ2-5; clone size: many; V gene: TRBV2; D gene: .; CDR3 DNA: TGTGCCAGCAGTGATCTCGAGACCGCCACAATGGAGACCCAGTACTTC; CDR3 protein: CASSDLETATMETQYF
J gene: TRBJ2-7; clone size: few; V gene: TRBV7-2; D gene: .; CDR3 DNA: TGTGCCAGCAGCTTCTCCACCCAACCCGGCGAGCAGTACTTC; CDR3 protein: CASSFSTQPGEQYF
J gene: TRBJ2-7; clone size: .; V gene: TRBV10-3; D gene: .; CDR3 DNA: TGTGCCATCAGGGACGGACAAACCTACGAGCAGTACTTC; CDR3 protein: CAIRDGQTYEQYF
J gene: TRBJ2-3; clone size: .; V gene: TRBV19; D gene: .; CDR3 DNA: TGTGCCAGTAGTACGACAGGATCCGATACGCAGTATTTT; CDR3 protein: CASSTTGSDTQYF
J gene: TRBJ1-2; clone size: .; V gene: TRBV12-3/TRBV12-4; D gene: .; CDR3 DNA: TGTGCCAGCAGTGAAGCAGAGGACCCTCAAGACTACACCTTC; CDR3 protein: CASSEAEDPQDYTF
J gene: TRBJ1-2; clone size: few; V gene: TRBV29-1; D gene: TRBD1; CDR3 DNA: TGCAGCGGGCCGGGACAGAACTATGGCTACACCTTC; CDR3 protein: CSGPGQNYGYTF
J gene: TRBJ1-5; clone size: once; V gene: TRBV10-3; D gene: TRBD1; CDR3 DNA: TGTGCCAGCTCCCACGGACAGGGGGGCCGCAATCAGCCCCAGCATTTT; CDR3 protein: CASSHGQGGRNQPQHF
J gene: TRBJ1-2; clone size: .; V gene: TRBV20-1; D gene: TRBD1; CDR3 DNA: TGCAGTGCTAGTCCCAGGGGGCCTGGAAACACCTTC; CDR3 protein: CSASPRGPGNTF
J gene: TRBJ1-6; clone size: once; V gene: TRBV7-9; D gene: .; CDR3 DNA: TGTGCCAGCAGCTTAGAGCTGGGGAATAATTCACCCCTCCACTTT; CDR3 protein: CASSLELGNNSPLHF
J gene: TRBJ2-7; clone size: .; V gene: TRBV29-1; D gene: .; CDR3 DNA: TGCAGCCAAGAAGACGGTCCACGCTACGAGCAGTACTTC; CDR3 protein: CSQEDGPRYEQYF
J gene: TRBJ1-5; clone size: .; V gene: TRBV12-3/TRBV12-4; D gene: .; CDR3 DNA: TGTGCCAGCAGACTTAAAGGGGGGAATCAGCCCCAGCATTTT; CDR3 protein: CASRLKGGNQPQHF
J gene: TRBJ2-7; clone size: .; V gene: TRBV7-8; D gene: .; CDR3 DNA: TGTGCCAGCAGCGAGGATCACAGGGAGTTGATTCACGAGCAGTACTTC; CDR3 protein: CASSEDHRELIHEQYF
J gene: TRBJ1-4; clone size: many; V gene: TRBV25-1; D gene: .; CDR3 DNA: TGTGCCAGCAGTGAAAGTCGTCGGGGGTGGTATGAAAAACTGTTTTTT; CDR3 protein: CASSESRRGWYEKLFF
J gene: TRBJ2-5; clone size: many; V gene: TRBV11-2; D gene: .; CDR3 DNA: TGTGCCAGCAGTTACATCCAAGAGACCCAGTACTTC; CDR3 protein: CASSYIQETQYF
J gene: TRBJ1-2; clone size: .; V gene: TRBV7-9; D gene: .; CDR3 DNA: TGTGCCAGCAGCTTAGAATTGGAGGGACATGGCTACACCTTC; CDR3 protein: CASSLELEGHGYTF
J gene: TRBJ2-5; clone size: few; V gene: TRBV9; D gene: TRBD2; CDR3 DNA: TGTGCCAGCAGCGGCGGGGCGGGAGAACAGACCCAGTACTTC; CDR3 protein: CASSGGAGEQTQYF
J gene: TRBJ2-7; clone size: few; V gene: TRBV12-3/TRBV12-4; D gene: TRBD2; CDR3 DNA: TGTGCCAGCACAACTAGCGGGAGACTCTACGAGCAGTACTTC; CDR3 protein: CASTTSGRLYEQYF
J gene: TRBJ2-7; clone size: .; V gene: TRBV7-3; D gene: .; CDR3 DNA: TGTGCCAACAGCCGAGGGGACTACGAGCAGTACTTC; CDR3 protein: CANSRGDYEQYF
J gene: TRBJ1-1; clone size: many; V gene: TRBV2; D gene: .; CDR3 DNA: TGTGCCAGCATCCCGGCCATGAACACTGAAGCTTTCTTT; CDR3 protein: CASIPAMNTEAFF
J gene: TRBJ1-5; clone size: .; V gene: TRBV10-2; D gene: TRBD1; CDR3 DNA: TGTGCCAGCAGCAGACCCGGGACAGGCAATCAGCCCCAGCATTTT; CDR3 protein: CASSRPGTGNQPQHF
J gene: TRBJ1-4; clone size: few; V gene: TRBV7-9; D gene: .; CDR3 DNA: TGTGCCAGCAGCCCCGATTTAGAAAAACTGTTTTTT; CDR3 protein: CASSPDLEKLFF
J gene: TRBJ2-7; clone size: .; V gene: TRBV7-6; D gene: .; CDR3 DNA: TGTGGAACGGTCCCGGCGGGCTCCTACGAGCAGTACTTC; CDR3 protein: CGTVPAGSYEQYF
J gene: TRBJ2-7; clone size: .; V gene: TRBV15; D gene: .; CDR3 DNA: TGTGCCAGCAGTTACTCAGGGACATATCTCGAGCAGTACTTC; CDR3 protein: CASSYSGTYLEQYF
J gene: TRBJ2-7; clone size: .; V gene: TRBV2; D gene: TRBD1; CDR3 DNA: TGTGCCAGTACCGGGACAGGGGAAGGCGAGCAGTACTTC; CDR3 protein: CASTGTGEGEQYF
J gene: TRBJ1-5; clone size: .; V gene: TRBV12-3/TRBV12-4; D gene: .; CDR3 DNA: TGTGCCAGCAGTCCCGCAGACAGAAATCAGCCCCAGCATTTT; CDR3 protein: CASSPADRNQPQHF
J gene: TRBJ1-6; clone size: few; V gene: TRBV5-1; D gene: .; CDR3 DNA: TGCGCCAGCAGCAAATGGGACGGTTATAATTCACCCCTCCACTTT; CDR3 protein: CASSKWDGYNSPLHF
J gene: TRBJ2-2; clone size: few; V gene: TRBV2; D gene: TRBD2; CDR3 DNA: TGTGCCAGCAAAGCGGGGCAGAACACCGGGGAGCTGTTTTTT; CDR3 protein: CASKAGQNTGELFF
J gene: TRBJ1-1; clone size: .; V gene: TRBV11-3; D gene: .; CDR3 DNA: TGTGCCAGCAGCTCCCACAGGGAGGCTGAAGCTTTCTTT; CDR3 protein: CASSSHREAEAFF
J gene: TRBJ2-7; clone size: many; V gene: TRBV6-6; D gene: .; CDR3 DNA: TGTGCCAGCAGTTACCAGCGGGTGGGGAGCGAGCAGTACTTC; CDR3 protein: CASSYQRVGSEQYF
J gene: TRBJ1-4; clone size: few; V gene: TRBV6-1; D gene: TRBD1; CDR3 DNA: TGTGCCAGCAGTCAACAGGGGGCGGGGGAAAAACTGTTTTTT; CDR3 protein: CASSQQGAGEKLFF
J gene: TRBJ1-6; clone size: .; V gene: TRBV12-3/TRBV12-4; D gene: TRBD1; CDR3 DNA: TGTGCCAGCAGTTACAGGGGACTTCCTGGGTCACCCCTCCACTTT; CDR3 protein: CASSYRGLPGSPLHF
J gene: TRBJ1-1; clone size: .; V gene: TRBV5-1; D gene: .; CDR3 DNA: TGCGCCAGCAGCGATGACGGGGGGAGTTACACTGAAGCTTTCTTT; CDR3 protein: CASSDDGGSYTEAFF
J gene: TRBJ2-2; clone size: .; V gene: TRBV5-6; D gene: .; CDR3 DNA: TGTGCCAGCAGCATACCGGGACGGAACACCGGGGAGCTGTTTTTT; CDR3 protein: CASSIPGRNTGELFF
J gene: TRBJ2-7; clone size: .; V gene: TRBV19; D gene: .; CDR3 DNA: TGTGCCAGTAGTATAGATGGCAGAGAGCAGTACTTC; CDR3 protein: CASSIDGREQYF
J gene: TRBJ2-7; clone size: .; V gene: TRBV29-1; D gene: TRBD1; CDR3 DNA: TGCAGCGTTGAAGATGACGGGACAGGGAACTACGAGCAGTACTTC; CDR3 protein: CSVEDDGTGNYEQYF
J gene: TRBJ2-7; clone size: many; V gene: TRBV20-1; D gene: .; CDR3 DNA: TGCAGTGCCCCGCGGGACAGCTACGAGCAGTACTTC; CDR3 protein: CSAPRDSYEQYF
J gene: TRBJ1-5; clone size: .; V gene: TRBV7-2; D gene: .; CDR3 DNA: TGTGCCAGCAGCTTAAGCTTACAGGTAGCTATGAGCCAGCCCCAGCATTTT; CDR3 protein: CASSLSLQVAMSQPQHF
J gene: TRBJ1-2; clone size: many; V gene: TRBV29-1; D gene: .; CDR3 DNA: TGCAGCGTTTTGGGTGAAAGTGGATATGGCTACACCTTC; CDR3 protein: CSVLGESGYGYTF
J gene: TRBJ2-5; clone size: many; V gene: TRBV25-1; D gene: .; CDR3 DNA: TGTGCCAGCAGTGCAGGCGCCCCAGAGACCCAGTACTTC; CDR3 protein: CASSAGAPETQYF
J gene: TRBJ2-7; clone size: few; V gene: TRBV20-1; D gene: TRBD2; CDR3 DNA: TGCAGTGCCGCCGGGACTAGACACCACGAGCAGTACTTC; CDR3 protein: CSAAGTRHHEQYF
J gene: TRBJ1-2; clone size: few; V gene: TRBV4-2; D gene: .; CDR3 DNA: TGTGCCAGCCCCCGCCCCCCCGGAGGCTACACCTTC; CDR3 protein: CASPRPPGGYTF
J gene: TRBJ2-5; clone size: many; V gene: TRBV7-2; D gene: .; CDR3 DNA: TGTGCCAGCAGCTTAGCTGTCCAGACCCAGTACTTC; CDR3 protein: CASSLAVQTQYF
J gene: TRBJ2-2; clone size: many; V gene: TRBV7-8; D gene: .; CDR3 DNA: TGTGCCAGCAGCTATGAAGGACACTCCGGGGAGCTGTTTTTT; CDR3 protein: CASSYEGHSGELFF
J gene: TRBJ1-4; clone size: .; V gene: TRBV6-1; D gene: .; CDR3 DNA: TGTGCCAGCAGAGGACAAATCGGGTCGGCTAATGAAAAACTGTTTTTT; CDR3 protein: CASRGQIGSANEKLFF
J gene: TRBJ1-4; clone size: many; V gene: TRBV15; D gene: .; CDR3 DNA: TGTGCCACCAGCATCCGGACGTTTAATGAAAAACTGTTTTTT; CDR3 protein: CATSIRTFNEKLFF
J gene: TRBJ1-1; clone size: many; V gene: TRBV29-1; D gene: .; CDR3 DNA: TGCAGCGTTGAATCCAGTCAGAACACTGAAGCTTTCTTT; CDR3 protein: CSVESSQNTEAFF
J gene: TRBJ1-2; clone size: .; V gene: TRBV10-3; D gene: .; CDR3 DNA: TGTGCCATCAGTGAGATCAGGGCGGTTAACTATGGCTACACCTTC; CDR3 protein: CAISEIRAVNYGYTF
J gene: TRBJ2-6; clone size: many; V gene: TRBV10-3; D gene: .; CDR3 DNA: TGTGCCATCAGTGAAAACGCCCGTACCGGGGCCAACGTCCTGACTTTC; CDR3 protein: CAISENARTGANVLTF
J gene: TRBJ1-5; clone size: few; V gene: TRBV5-6; D gene: TRBD1; CDR3 DNA: TGTGCCAGCAGCGGAAGGACAGGGGGCGGTCAGCCCCAGCATTTT; CDR3 protein: CASSGRTGGGQPQHF
J gene: TRBJ1-3; clone size: .; V gene: TRBV4-1; D gene: .; CDR3 DNA: TGCGCCAGCAGCCTGGAATGGGCTGGAAACACCATATATTTT; CDR3 protein: CASSLEWAGNTIYF
J gene: TRBJ2-2; clone size: .; V gene: TRBV9; D gene: TRBD1; CDR3 DNA: TGTGCCAGCAGCCCGGACAGGATAGGCGGGGAGCTGTTTTTT; CDR3 protein: CASSPDRIGGELFF
J gene: TRBJ2-5; clone size: many; V gene: TRBV20-1; D gene: TRBD2; CDR3 DNA: TGCAGTGCTTTACTAGGGAGGGAGGAGACCCAGTACTTC; CDR3 protein: CSALLGREETQYF
J gene: TRBJ1-4; clone size: .; V gene: TRBV2; D gene: .; CDR3 DNA: TGTGCCAGCAGTGCCTTTACGGAAAAACTGTTTTTT; CDR3 protein: CASSAFTEKLFF